One sample yielded the 16 T cell receptor beta chains listed below, sequenced in a study of early T cells in non-severe SARS-CoV-2 infection. TCRdb ran MiXCR on the 5' RACE reads and lists one entry per CDR3 protein. The sample has 85,000 to 90,000 distinct CDR3 sequences; roughly an eighth are singletons. Sample: whole blood. These receptors were taken from an adult who was a healthcare worker with PCR-confirmed SARS-CoV-2 infection or an uninfected control (not recorded which).

This clonotype was seen more than once but under ten times. V usage is TRBV6-6 and J usage is TRBJ1-1, with a tentative D call TRBD1 (6 bases). CDR1 and CDR2 from the germline V gene are MNHNY and SVGAGI (reference sequence). Trimming pared 6 bases from V and 0 bases from J, leaving 20 bases between. The CDR3 spans 17 residues. This CDR3 is CASSPGVGQIMNTEAFF. CDR3 in DNA: TGTGCCAGCAGCCCGGGGGTCGGACAGATCATGAACACTGAAGCTTTCTTT.

This chain uses TRBV12-3 or TRBV12-4 with TRBJ1-5; D uncertain. The germline V and J ends were trimmed by 7 bases and 3 bases, with 10 bases remaining between them. The CDR3 covers 13 residues. As DNA, the CDR3 is TGTGCCAGCAAGCCAGCCTACAATCAGCCCCAGCATTTT. It encodes CASKPAYNQPQHF.

This clonotype was counted a few times. The V and J genes are TRBV10-1 and TRBJ2-5, with no clear D. Trimming removed 3 bases at V and 2 bases at J, with 7 bases between. The length of the CDR3 is 13 residues. Germline V gene data show CDR1 as WNHNN and CDR2 as SYGVQD (reference sequence). DNA for the CDR3: TGCGCCAGCAGTGATCGCCTTCAAGAGACCCAGTACTTC. The encoded protein is CASSDRLQETQYF.

This clonotype was observed a handful of times. CDR3 bases: TGTGCCAGCACCTCCTTTAGCGGGAGAAAAGCCTACGAGCAGTACTTC. Encoded protein: CASTSFSGRKAYEQYF. The V and J genes are TRBV6-2 or TRBV6-3 and TRBJ2-7, with 9 bases aligning to TRBD2. Germline CDR1 MNHEY, CDR2 SVGEGT. J gave up 2 bases and V 7 bases, and 12 bases lay outside the gene matches. This CDR3 has 16 residues.

The genes are TRBV12-3 or TRBV12-4 and TRBJ2-1; 8 nucleotides align to TRBD1. The CDR3 sequence is 16 residues long. The trim removed 5 bases at V and 7 bases at J, leaving 13 bases unmatched. CDR3 nucleotide sequence: TGTGCCAGCAGTCGGGGCCGGGACAGGATTCGAAATGAGCAGTTCTTC. It codes for CASSRGRDRIRNEQFF.

This clonotype was seen at least ten times. The rearrangement uses TRBV27 and TRBJ1-1; D gene unclear. V lost 5 bases, J lost 8 bases, and 18 bases lay in between. CDR3 size: 14 residues. Germline V lookup: CDR1 MNHEY, CDR2 SMNVEV (reference sequence). CDR3 sequence reads: CASSPTGHFGEAFF. CDR3 in DNA: TGTGCCAGCAGTCCTACCGGGCACTTCGGAGAAGCTTTCTTT.

The chain is built from TRBV7-6 and TRBJ2-2; D unresolved. The germline V gene has CDR1 SGHVS and CDR2 FNYEAQ. The CDR3 sequence is 14 residues long. V was shortened by 0 bases and J by 4 bases, with 6 bases between the two germline ends. The CDR3 region is CASSLAQVTGELFF. In DNA form, the CDR3 reads TGTGCCAGCAGCTTAGCGCAGGTCACCGGGGAGCTGTTTTTT.

This clonotype was seen only a few times. V gene TRBV7-8 combines with J gene TRBJ2-7; possible D gene TRBD2, 6 bases. Germline V gene sequence: CDR1 SGHVS, CDR2 FQNEAQ. V was clipped by 6 bases and J by 3 bases, with 18 bases between them. The length of the CDR3 is 15 residues. The CDR3 nucleotides are TGTGCCAGCAGACCCACGCGGGGTACAGTCTACGAGCAGTACTTC. It codes for CASRPTRGTVYEQYF.

The chain carries TRBV3-1 and TRBJ1-4, with no clear D. The CDR3 is made up of 16 amino acids. Germline V gene data show CDR1 as LGHDT and CDR2 as YNNKEL (reference sequence). V gave up 5 bases and J gave up 0 bases, with 13 bases separating them. The CDR3 is CASSNRRGATNEKLFF. The CDR3 DNA reads TGTGCCAGCAGCAATAGACGCGGAGCAACTAATGAAAAACTGTTTTTT.

This clonotype was seen ten or more times. The rearrangement links TRBV29-1 to TRBJ2-1; 7 bases are a match to TRBD2. CDR3 length: 15 amino acids. The trim removed 1 base at V and 7 bases at J, leaving 10 bases unmatched. Germline assignment: CDR1 SQVTM and CDR2 ANQGSEA. The DNA for the CDR3 is TGCAGCGTTGAAGGGGGGGACTATGTTAAAAATGAGCAGTTCTTC. This encodes CSVEGGDYVKNEQFF.

This clonotype was picked up a small number of times. The J gene is TRBJ1-1, the V gene TRBV18; tentatively, D is TRBD1 (5 bases). The CDR3 spans 13 residues. Trimming pared 5 bases from V and 1 base from J, leaving 8 bases between. Germline V gene data show CDR1 as KGHSH and CDR2 as LQKENI. CDR3 region: CASSAGPNTEAFF. CDR3 sequence (DNA): TGTGCCAGCTCAGCAGGGCCGAACACTGAAGCTTTCTTT.

This clonotype has more than one count but fewer than ten. The chain has TRBV6-1 and TRBJ2-7; TRBD2 aligns across 9 bases. Germline CDR1 MNHNS, CDR2 SASEGT. The trim removed 4 bases at V and 7 bases at J, leaving 8 bases unmatched. There are 14 residues in the CDR3. DNA of the CDR3: TGTGCCAGCAGTGTGTTAGCGGGAGTCCGGGAGCAGTACTTC. Its protein is CASSVLAGVREQYF.

This clonotype was seen at least ten times. V and J are TRBV10-2 and TRBJ2-3, with a tentative D call TRBD2 (5 bases). Deletions cut 8 bases from V and 2 bases from J, with 14 bases between. Per germline, CDR1 WSHSY and CDR2 SAAADI. The CDR3 contains 14 residues. The CDR3 DNA sequence: TGCGCCAGCGGGAGCGGTACTACCACAGATACGCAGTATTTT. It encodes CASGSGTTTDTQYF.

This clonotype was seen a few times. The genes are TRBV29-1 and TRBJ1-1; no reliable D call. CDR1 is SQVTM and CDR2 is ANQGSEA in the germline V gene. This CDR3 has 16 amino acids. V was pared by 7 bases and J by 4 bases, with 25 bases between. The CDR3 DNA reads as TGCAGCGCAAGGCCGGACGGAGTTTGGGAATTCACTGAAGCTTTCTTT. Amino acid sequence: CSARPDGVWEFTEAFF.

Here the CDR3 DNA reads TGTGCCAGCAGTGAATCCCCAGTGGACGAGCAGTACTTC. It translates to CASSESPVDEQYF. V and J are TRBV2 and TRBJ2-7; the D is unclear. V was shortened by 2 bases and J by 5 bases, with 10 bases between the two germline ends. The V gene's germline CDR1 is SNHLY and CDR2 FYNNEI. The CDR3 loop spans 13 amino acids.

This clonotype has at least ten counts. CDR3 loop: CASSFGRGMNNEQFF. For the CDR3, the DNA is TGTGCCAGCAGTTTTGGCAGGGGCATGAACAATGAGCAGTTCTTC. The genes are TRBV12-3 or TRBV12-4 and TRBJ2-1, with D perhaps matching TRBD1 (6 bases). There are 15 residues in the CDR3. The ends were cut back, 3 bases at V and 5 bases at J, with 14 bases in the middle.